This T cell receptor beta chain was recorded in a study of blood T cell repertoires in COVID-19. Overall study context: Samples came from the United States, Italy and Spain, spanning acute and convalescent COVID-19. The cDNA or gDNA used as material had been derived from T cells, B-cell-depleted T cells, or PBMCs.

Per the original methods: Estimation of nucleated cell counts relied on the amplification of reference gene primers. Clones were read by immunoSEQ multiplex PCR, and TCRdb kept only the in-frame ones, dropping some. The DNA gave D and trimming, while V, J and clone size come from that table. The top ten hold around 4% of the sample, which has about 100,000 clones, roughly 84% seen once. The length of the CDR3 is 13 residues. V lost 6 bases and J 3 bases, leaving 12 bases between the germline ends. Germline assignment: CDR1 SGHRS and CDR2 YFSETQ. Specimen: peripheral blood. The TCR originated in a human donor in a cohort sampled during active COVID-19. V usage is TRBV5-1 and J usage is TRBJ2-5, with D unclear. CDR3 residues: CASMRAPEETQYF. In DNA, the CDR3 is TGCGCCAGCATGCGAGCGCCAGAAGAGACCCAGTACTTC.